This entry lists 28 T cell receptor beta chains sequenced from one sample in a study of blood T cells in healthy people across ages. It was with a sample-barcoded 5' primer and a J-beta primer mix that a second PCR of roughly 7 to 12 cycles was run. TCRdb re-analysed the 5' RACE reads in MiXCR, keeping a single row per CDR3 protein. Here the sample spans some 1,500,000 distinct CDR3 sequences, 40% to 45% being singletons. Sequencing was performed on blood. The receptor set was obtained from a woman aged 18-29 years in good health.

The chain is built from TRBV6-5 and TRBJ2-5, with D perhaps TRBD1 (5 bases). Trimming left V 5 bases short and J 4 bases short, with 8 bases between. CDR3 size: 12 residues. The germline V gene has CDR1 MNHEY and CDR2 SVGAGI. DNA for the CDR3: TGTGCCAGCAGTAAGGACACAGAGACCCAGTACTTC. Translation: CASSKDTETQYF.

On this clonotype itself: A read error may explain this, as a much larger clone is one base away. This sequence joins TRBV7-2 and TRBJ2-1; 11 bases agree with TRBD2. This CDR3 is built from 16 residues. CDR1 and CDR2 (germline): SGHTA, FQGNSA. V gave up 5 bases and J gave up 4 bases; unmatched junction bases: 7. The CDR3 coding sequence is TGTACCAGCAGCCCAAGACTAGCGGGAACTTACAATGAGCAGTTCTTC. Translating it yields CTSSPRLAGTYNEQFF.

CDR3 sequence (DNA): TGTGCCACCAGCAGAGATGTCCAGGGGACCTACAATGAGCAGTTCTTC. Residues: CATSRDVQGTYNEQFF. J is TRBJ2-1 and V is TRBV15, with D possibly being TRBD1 (6 bases). Trimming took off 0 bases at V and 2 bases at J, with 11 bases between the two ends. CDR3 length equals 16 residues. Germline CDR1 LNHNV, CDR2 YYDKDF (reference sequence). The entire variable domain, with the rest obtained from reference TRBV15 and TRBJ2-1, is as follows: DAMVIQNPRYQVTQFGKPVTLSCSQTLNHNVMYWYQQKSSQAPKLLFHYYDKDFNNEADTPDNFQSRRPNTSFCFLDIRSPGLGDTAMYLCATSRDVQGTYNEQFFGPGTRLTVL.

The chain uses TRBV15 and TRBJ1-4, with a possible D match to TRBD1 (5 bases). In germline, CDR1 is LNHNV, CDR2 YYDKDF (reference sequence). There are 14 residues in the CDR3. V lost 1 base, J lost 4 bases, and 7 bases lay in between. CDR3 in amino acids: CATSRGDGNEKLFF. In DNA form, the CDR3 reads TGTGCCACCAGCAGAGGGGACGGTAATGAAAAACTGTTTTTT.

The chain combines TRBV20-1 with TRBJ2-1; 10 bases are a match to TRBD2. Germline CDR1 and CDR2: DFQATT and SNEGSKA (reference sequence). The CDR3 spans 16 residues. Germline trimming cut 2 bases from V and 5 bases from J; bases unmatched to any gene: 9. The CDR3 loop is CSARLAGDSLNNEQFF. Written as DNA, the CDR3 is TGCAGTGCTAGACTAGCGGGAGACTCCCTCAACAATGAGCAGTTCTTC.

The chain couples TRBV20-1 to TRBJ1-1, with 7 positions matching TRBD1. CDR1 and CDR2 from the germline V gene are DFQATT and SNEGSKA (reference sequence). J was trimmed by 1 base and V by 1 base; bases with no gene match: 6. The CDR3 totals 15 residues. The CDR3 region is CSARVQGVGNTEAFF. The CDR3 DNA reads TGCAGTGCTAGAGTTCAGGGGGTAGGGAACACTGAAGCTTTCTTT.

This clonotype was counted a few times. The chain recombines TRBV3-1 with TRBJ2-4; D not resolved. Germline assignment: CDR1 LGHDT and CDR2 YNNKEL (reference sequence). Between the trimmed V and J ends, which lost 5 bases and 5 bases, there was a span of 7 bases. There are 12 residues in the CDR3. In nucleotides, the CDR3 is TGTGCCAGCAGCTGGAGAGAAAACATTCAGTACTTC. Its translation is CASSWRENIQYF.

The CDR3 sequence is CSARMASGFTDTQYF. CDR3 sequence (DNA): TGCAGTGCTAGGATGGCTAGCGGGTTCACAGATACGCAGTATTTT. V is TRBV20-1 and J is TRBJ2-3, with 8 positions matching TRBD2. V gave up 3 bases and J gave up 2 bases; unmatched junction bases: 7. This CDR3 contains 15 residues. From germline, CDR1 is DFQATT and CDR2 SNEGSKA (reference sequence).

The chain carries TRBV4-3 and TRBJ2-1, with D maybe TRBD2 (5 bases). This CDR3 spans 17 amino acids. V lost 4 bases and J lost 4, with 20 bases in between. Germline-derived CDR1 and CDR2 are LGHNA and YSLEER. CDR3 loop: CASSPPGLQRVYNEQFF. CDR3 DNA: TGCGCCAGCAGCCCCCCCGGGCTCCAGAGGGTTTACAATGAGCAGTTCTTC.

This clonotype was detected only a few times. The CDR3 DNA reads TGCAGTGCTAGAGACGATACAGGGGCCTCCACCGGGGAGCTGTTTTTT. Translation gives CSARDDTGASTGELFF. The rearrangement joins TRBV20-1 to TRBJ2-2, with TRBD1 matching over 7 bases. Trimming removed 0 bases from V and 4 bases from J; junction bases left unmatched: 8. The CDR3 is 16 residues long. CDR1 and CDR2 from the germline V gene are DFQATT and SNEGSKA (reference sequence).

For the CDR3, the DNA is TGCAGTGCGGACAAGGACAGGGGGCGGACGGATACGCAGTATTTT. Its protein product is CSADKDRGRTDTQYF. The rearrangement joins TRBV20-1 to TRBJ2-3, with 11 bases that match TRBD1. CDR1 is DFQATT, CDR2 SNEGSKA, per germline (reference sequence). V lost 6 bases and J lost 6; bases outside the gene matches: 11. CDR3 length: 15 residues.

With regard to this clonotype: A junction end diverges from the germline sequence, so it may reflect a read error. The gene calls are TRBV6-1 and TRBJ1-2; a weak D match, TRBD1 (5 bases). This CDR3 spans 13 amino acids. CDR1 MNHNS and CDR2 SASEGT come from the germline V gene. The CDR3 reads CASSGREMGGHTF. For the CDR3, the DNA is TGTGCCAGCAGTGGCAGGGAGATGGGTGGCCACACCTTC.

This clonotype came up a few times. The V call is TRBV12-3 or TRBV12-4, the J call TRBJ2-1, with 12 bases that match TRBD2. V lost 2 bases and J lost 7; bases outside the gene matches: 3. The CDR3 consists of 15 residues. This chain's CDR3 is CASSLRTSGKNEQFF. Here the CDR3 DNA reads TGTGCCAGCAGTTTAAGGACTAGCGGGAAAAATGAGCAGTTCTTC.

The chain recombines TRBV20-1 with TRBJ2-1; TRBD1 matches at 8 bases. The J call is uncertain, as TRBJ2-7 better fits the DNA end. This CDR3 is built from 14 residues. The germline gives CDR1 DFQATT, CDR2 SNEGSKA (reference sequence). The CDR3 protein is CSAKDRENNYEQYF. DNA for the CDR3: TGCAGTGCTAAGGACAGGGAAAATAACTACGAGCAGTACTTC.

This rearrangement joins TRBV24-1 to TRBJ2-7; D gene uncertain. From germline, CDR1 is KGHDR and CDR2 SFDVKD. V was cut by 4 bases and J by 7 bases, with 13 bases left in between. The CDR3 extends over 13 amino acids. CDR3 sequence (DNA): TGTGCCACCAGTGAGTCGGTGGGCAATGAGCAGTACTTC. It yields the protein CATSESVGNEQYF.

The genes are TRBV20-1 and TRBJ2-5; 7 bases fit TRBD2. The J call may be faulty, since TRBJ2-7 better matches the DNA end. Germline lookup yields CDR1 DFQATT and CDR2 SNEGSKA (reference sequence). CDR3 size: 13 residues. CDR3 sequence: CSASLAGVPEQYF. The CDR3 nucleotides read TGCAGTGCTAGTTTGGCGGGGGTTCCCGAGCAGTACTTC.

This chain joins TRBV7-2 and TRBJ1-2; D unclear. Between the trimmed V and J ends, which lost 3 bases and 3 bases, there was a span of 11 bases. Germline V gene lookup returns CDR1 SGHTA and CDR2 FQGNSA. The CDR3 sequence is 14 residues long. In DNA form, the CDR3 reads TGTGCCAGCAGCTTCATCCCGGATGACTATGGCTACACCTTC. Protein sequence: CASSFIPDDYGYTF. Using reference TRBV7-2 and TRBJ1-2 for the parts outside the CDR3, the full variable domain is GAGVSQSPSNKVTEKGKDVELRCDPISGHTALYWYRQSLGQGLEFLIYFQGNSAPDKSGLPSDRFSAERTGGSVSTLTIQRTQQEDSAVYLCASSFIPDDYGYTFGSGTRLTVV.

V is TRBV5-5 and J is TRBJ1-5; 7 bases line up with TRBD1. Trimming took 1 base from V and 9 from J; bases not matched to a gene: 7. The CDR3 extends over 14 amino acids. CDR1 and CDR2 from the germline V gene are SGHKS and YYEKEE (reference sequence). The CDR3 here is CASSLRSGGRPQHF. Written as DNA, the CDR3 is TGTGCCAGCAGCTTGAGGTCAGGGGGACGGCCCCAGCATTTT.

This chain links TRBV20-1 with TRBJ2-1; perhaps TRBD2 as D (5 bases). The germline V and J ends were trimmed by 0 bases and 5 bases, with 14 bases remaining between them. This CDR3 spans 15 amino acids. Germline V gene data show CDR1 as DFQATT and CDR2 as SNEGSKA (reference sequence). The CDR3 sequence is CSARDPISGNNEQFF. In DNA form, the CDR3 reads TGCAGTGCTAGAGATCCCATTTCGGGGAACAATGAGCAGTTCTTC.

In its sample, this clonotype was seen a few times. The gene calls are TRBV19 and TRBJ2-3; 8 nucleotides match TRBD2. J lost 0 bases, V lost 5 bases, and 7 bases had no gene match. The CDR3 contains 16 residues. Germline CDR1 LNHDA, CDR2 SQIVND (reference sequence). The CDR3: CASSSRLASSTDTQYF. The CDR3 nucleotides read TGTGCCAGTAGTTCCAGACTAGCGAGTAGCACAGATACGCAGTATTTT. The full variable domain, with the rest looked up from reference TRBV19 and TRBJ2-3, is DGGITQSPKYLFRKEGQNVTLSCEQNLNHDAMYWYRQDPGQGLRLIYYSQIVNDFQKGDIAEGYSVSREKKESFPLTVTSAQKNPTAFYLCASSSRLASSTDTQYFGPGTRLTVL.

About this clonotype: A much larger clone lies one base from this, so it may be a read error. The CDR3, as DNA: TGCAGTGCTAGAAACAGGGTTGGCTACACCTTC. Residues: CSARNRVGYTF. The chain joins TRBV20-1 to TRBJ1-2, with D maybe TRBD1 (6 bases). This CDR3 has 11 residues. Per the germline V gene, CDR1 is DFQATT and CDR2 is SNEGSKA (reference sequence). The V end was cut by 2 bases, the J end by 7 bases, with 8 bases between.

The chain links TRBV4-3 to TRBJ2-7; D possibly uses TRBD1 or TRBD2 (5 bases each). The CDR3 has 15 amino acids. Per germline, CDR1 LGHNA and CDR2 YSLEER. The V and J ends lost 1 base and 6 bases respectively, with 16 bases between them. This CDR3 is CASSQAPGTLGEQYF. In DNA form, the CDR3 reads TGCGCCAGCAGCCAAGCTCCCGGGACCCTTGGCGAGCAGTACTTC.

The rearrangement uses TRBV4-3 and TRBJ2-2; perhaps TRBD2 as D (5 bases). The length of the CDR3 is 18 residues. Trimming left V 0 bases short and J 1 base short, with 15 bases between. Looked up from germline, CDR1 is LGHNA and CDR2 is YSLEER. The CDR3 protein is CASSQDHPRERNTGELFF. In nucleotides, the CDR3 is TGCGCCAGCAGCCAAGATCACCCTCGGGAACGGAACACCGGGGAGCTGTTTTTT.

The chain uses TRBV6-2 or TRBV6-3 and TRBJ2-1, with a possible D match to TRBD1 (6 bases). V lost 7 bases, J lost 13 bases, and 17 bases lay in between. Germline assignment: CDR1 MNHEY and CDR2 SVGEGT. This CDR3 is built from 12 residues. DNA for the CDR3: TGTGCCAGCACCCGGACAGAAGGGACCCAGTTCTTC. Translated: CASTRTEGTQFF.

The chain recombines TRBV10-3 with TRBJ2-7; D possibly corresponds to TRBD1 (5 bases). V lost 3 bases and J 2 bases, leaving 17 bases between the germline ends. CDR3 length: 16 amino acids. Germline-derived CDR1 and CDR2 are ENHRY and SYGVKD. For the CDR3, the DNA is TGTGCCATCAGTGATTCGAGTTACAGGTCCCCCTACGAGCAGTACTTC. Translation: CAISDSSYRSPYEQYF.

This sequence joins TRBV20-1 and TRBJ2-5, with a tentative D call TRBD2 (5 bases). V lost 5 bases, J lost 5 bases, and 9 bases lay in between. The CDR3 extends over 11 amino acids. Germline CDR1 is DFQATT and CDR2 is SNEGSKA (reference sequence). DNA of the CDR3: TGCAGTGCTCGGGGAGTGGAGACCCAGTACTTC. Translated, it gives CSARGVETQYF.

The chain uses TRBV2 and TRBJ2-7, with 7 bases that match TRBD1. CDR1 and CDR2 (germline): SNHLY, FYNNEI. Germline trimming cut 7 bases from V and 1 base from J; bases unmatched to any gene: 10. The CDR3 sequence is 15 residues long. This CDR3 reads CASKLDRANSYEQYF. Written as DNA, the CDR3 is TGTGCCAGCAAATTAGACAGGGCAAATTCCTACGAGCAGTACTTC.

The chain carries TRBV7-3 and TRBJ2-1, with D perhaps TRBD2 (5 bases). Between the trimmed V and J ends, which lost 0 bases and 2 bases, there was a span of 8 bases. This CDR3 region has 15 residues. Germline CDR1 and CDR2: SGHTA and FQGTGA. DNA for the CDR3: TGTGCCAGCAGCTTAACCCTAGCCGCCTACAATGAGCAGTTCTTC. As protein: CASSLTLAAYNEQFF.